These 20 T cell receptor beta chains originate from one sample sequenced in a study of blood T cell repertoires in COVID-19. This table comes from immunoSEQ multiplex PCR, and its TCRdb copy is limited to in-frame clones, with some not included. This sample carries approximately 42,000 clones, roughly three quarters of them seen once, and the ten largest clones take about 25%. The sample comprised peripheral blood. These receptors originate from a man at least 80 years old with acute or convalescent COVID-19.

The chain employs TRBV27 and TRBJ1-6; D is ambiguous. The CDR3 is made up of 12 amino acids. CDR1 is MNHEY and CDR2 is SMNVEV in the germline V gene (reference sequence). The CDR3 DNA reads as TGTGCAGCGGGCCAGGTTAATTCACCCCTCCACTTT. Its protein product is CAAGQVNSPLHF.

The V and J genes are TRBV11-2 and TRBJ1-2; 7 positions agree with TRBD1. The CDR3 sequence is 14 residues long. The ends lost 5 bases at V and 8 bases at J; junction bases unmatched: 11. Germline CDR1 and CDR2: SGHAT and FQNNGV. CDR3 residues: CASSPMDRLRGYTF. The CDR3 DNA reads as TGTGCCAGCAGCCCCATGGACAGGTTGCGCGGCTACACCTTC.

V and J are TRBV5-1 and TRBJ2-1; 14 bases agree with TRBD2. Germline V gene data show CDR1 as SGHRS and CDR2 as YFSETQ. The CDR3 extends over 16 amino acids. V trimming: 4 bases; J trimming: 9 bases; junction bases outside the gene matches: 9. CDR3 loop: CASSRGTSGSGAEQFF. The CDR3, as DNA: TGCGCCAGCAGCCGAGGGACTAGCGGGAGCGGGGCTGAGCAGTTCTTC.

This clone appeared once. This chain uses TRBV7-9 with TRBJ2-7, with D perhaps matching TRBD2 (6 bases). The CDR3 extends over 14 amino acids. Deletions cut 5 bases from V and 0 bases from J, with 11 bases between. Germline values: CDR1 SEHNR, CDR2 FQNEAQ (reference sequence). CDR3 amino acids: CASSRTTNSYEQYF. CDR3 in DNA: TGTGCCAGCAGCCGGACTACGAACTCCTACGAGCAGTACTTC.

This clone was seen only a few times. The V gene is TRBV24-1, the J gene TRBJ2-3; a possible D gene is TRBD1 (5 bases). Looked up from germline, CDR1 is KGHDR and CDR2 is SFDVKD. Trimming took 5 bases from V and 1 from J, leaving 9 bases between them. There are 14 residues in the CDR3. CDR3 loop: CATSAQGGTDTQYF. DNA of the CDR3: TGTGCCACCAGTGCGCAAGGGGGCACAGATACGCAGTATTTT.

The sample holds a few counts of this clone. The rearrangement joins TRBV19 to TRBJ1-5, with a tentative D call TRBD1 (6 bases). Germline V gives CDR1 LNHDA, CDR2 SQIVND (reference sequence). The CDR3 runs 16 residues. The V gene lost 6 bases and the J gene lost 0 bases, with 15 bases spanning the gap. CDR3 residues: CASSPGHRDSNQPQHF. DNA for the CDR3: TGTGCCAGTAGCCCGGGACATAGGGATAGCAATCAGCCCCAGCATTTT.

V and J are TRBV19 and TRBJ1-2; D gene unclear. Germline-derived CDR1 and CDR2 are LNHDA and SQIVND (reference sequence). Deletions cut 3 bases from V and 4 bases from J, with 15 bases between. This CDR3 is 15 amino acids long. CDR3 sequence: CASSIAPGSGYGYTF. CDR3 DNA: TGTGCCAGTAGTATCGCCCCGGGGTCCGGCTATGGCTACACCTTC.

J is TRBJ1-2 and V is TRBV6-5; 7 positions agree with TRBD1. Germline loops: CDR1 MNHEY, CDR2 SVGAGI. The CDR3 has 15 residues. Germline trimming cut 5 bases from V and 6 bases from J; bases unmatched to any gene: 12. CDR3 residues: CASSPQEGARHGYTF. CDR3 DNA sequence: TGTGCCAGCAGTCCCCAAGAGGGGGCTCGGCATGGCTACACCTTC.

This chain uses TRBV30 with TRBJ1-2; TRBD1 is a possible D gene (5 bases). Germline lookup yields CDR1 GTSNPN and CDR2 SVGIG (reference sequence). CDR3 length equals 16 residues. With 1 base removed from V and 4 bases from J, the gap between germline ends came to 19 bases. CDR3: CAWSGPSTAPLYGYTF. DNA for the CDR3: TGTGCCTGGAGTGGACCTTCGACAGCCCCTCTCTATGGCTACACCTTC.

This chain connects TRBV5-8 to TRBJ2-7; possibly TRBD2 for D (6 bases). The CDR3 runs to 15 residues. CDR1 and CDR2 from the germline V gene are SGHTS and YDEGEE. With 0 bases removed from V and 1 base from J, the gap between germline ends came to 11 bases. CDR3 bases: TGTGCCAGCAGCTTGGCCGGGACTCGATCCTACGAGCAGTACTTC. It codes for CASSLAGTRSYEQYF.

The rearrangement uses TRBV29-1 and TRBJ1-4; 7 bases align to TRBD1. The CDR3 is made up of 13 amino acids. CDR1 and CDR2 (germline): SQVTM, ANQGSEA. Trimming cost V 7 bases and J 7 bases; bases outside gene matches: 9. This CDR3 is CSALTGAGEKLFF. The CDR3, as DNA: TGCAGCGCTCTTACAGGGGCGGGTGAAAAACTGTTTTTT. The full variable domain, with the rest looked up from reference TRBV29-1 and TRBJ1-4, is SAVISQKPSRDICQRGTSLTIQCQVDSQVTMMFWYRQQPGQSLTLIATANQGSEATYESGFVIDKFPISRPNLTFSTLTVSNMSPEDSSIYLCSALTGAGEKLFFGSGTQLSVL.

This clone was picked up a small number of times. As DNA, the CDR3 is TGTGCCAGCAGCCAAGAGAGCGGGTCCCGCACAGATACGCAGTATTTT. Protein product: CASSQESGSRTDTQYF. The J gene is TRBJ2-3, the V gene TRBV3-1 (or the pseudogene TRBV3-2); TRBD2 might be the D (6 bases). This CDR3 spans 16 amino acids. Germline CDR1 LGHDT, CDR2 YNNKEL (reference sequence). The V gene lost 0 bases and the J gene lost 1 base, with 11 bases spanning the gap.

The DNA of the CDR3 is TGTGCCAGCAGCGTCCCGGGACAGCAGCCCCAGCATTTT. Translating gives CASSVPGQQPQHF. The chain combines TRBV6-2 or TRBV6-3 with TRBJ1-5; 7 bases match TRBD1. This CDR3 is 13 amino acids long. V dropped 6 bases and J dropped 7; count of bases not matched to a gene: 6. The germline CDR1 and CDR2 sequences are MNHEY and SVGEGT.

This chain joins TRBV15 and TRBJ2-2; D perhaps matches TRBD2 (6 bases). Germline loops: CDR1 LNHNV, CDR2 YYDKDF (reference sequence). Trimming left V 0 bases short and J 5 bases short, with 16 bases between. The CDR3 sequence is 17 residues long. CDR3 DNA sequence: TGTGCCACCAGCAGAGATGGGAGCGGGCGGATTACCGGGGAGCTGTTTTTT. It is translated as CATSRDGSGRITGELFF.

V usage is TRBV29-1 and J usage is TRBJ1-1, with 7 nucleotides matching TRBD1. From germline, CDR1 is SQVTM and CDR2 ANQGSEA. The CDR3 sequence is 15 residues long. J lost 1 base, V lost 7 bases, and 12 bases had no gene match. The CDR3 sequence: CSGQGGRSENTEAFF. DNA of the CDR3: TGCAGCGGACAGGGCGGGCGATCTGAGAACACTGAAGCTTTCTTT.

This rearrangement joins TRBV19 to TRBJ2-1, with a tentative D call TRBD2 (5 bases). CDR1 is LNHDA, CDR2 SQIVND, per germline (reference sequence). With 5 bases removed from V and 2 bases from J, the gap between germline ends came to 13 bases. The length of the CDR3 is 15 residues. CDR3 nucleotide sequence: TGTGCCAGTAGTGTTACTAGTAACCCCTACAATGAGCAGTTCTTC. Translated, it gives CASSVTSNPYNEQFF.

The gene calls are TRBV12-2 and TRBJ2-3; TRBD2, the table's D call, lacks a check against the DNA. TRBV12-2 is annotated as a pseudogene. The CDR3 runs to 19 residues. CDR3 amino acids: CASRPVGLAGALPSGTQYF. The CDR3, as DNA: TGTGCAAGTCGCCCGGTCGGACTAGCGGGGGCCCTCCCCAGCGGTACGCAGTATTTT.

The chain is built from TRBV7-6 and TRBJ2-3; 8 bases match TRBD2. This CDR3 contains 15 residues. Unmatched junction bases numbered 8, after V lost 1 base and J lost 8 bases. Germline CDR1 SGHVS, CDR2 FNYEAQ. The CDR3 DNA follows: TGTGCCAGCAGCTTAGAGGGCGGGGGGCTTGCTACGCAGTATTTT. Its protein product is CASSLEGGGLATQYF.

This rearrangement joins TRBV5-1 to TRBJ2-6, with 8 bases lining up with TRBD1. This CDR3 has 16 residues. Trimming removed 4 bases from V and 4 bases from J; junction bases left unmatched: 7. Germline assignment: CDR1 SGHRS and CDR2 YFSETQ. DNA of the CDR3: TGCGCCAGCAGCACGGGACAGGTCGGCGGGGCCAACGTCCTGACTTTC. Encoded protein: CASSTGQVGGANVLTF.

The V call is TRBV27, the J call TRBJ1-6; D perhaps matches TRBD1 (5 bases). Trimming left V 2 bases short and J 7 bases short, with 9 bases between. This CDR3 has 14 amino acids. Per germline, CDR1 MNHEY and CDR2 SMNVEV (reference sequence). The CDR3 nucleotides are TGTGCCAGCAGTTTACGGGGGAACAATTCACCCCTCCACTTT. It is translated as CASSLRGNNSPLHF.